The table lists the clone carrying this TCR beta chain with a count of one. The sample comes from a study of blood T cell repertoires in COVID-19. At the level of the study: The samples span acute and convalescent COVID-19 from the United States, Italy and Spain. From T cells, B-cell-depleted T cells, or PBMCs came the material, which was cDNA or gDNA.

Trimming shortened V by 8 bases and J by 6 bases, and 16 bases separated the two germline ends. Germline assignment: CDR1 MNHEY and CDR2 SVGAGI. The CDR3 is 13 amino acids. The protocol was immunoSEQ multiplex PCR, while the TCRdb copy is restricted to in-frame clones and leaves out a portion. There are about 130,000 clones in the sample; over 80% occur only once, and approximately 12% lies in the top ten. The TCR originated in a man in his 60s with acute or convalescent COVID-19. The material sequenced was peripheral blood. This chain connects TRBV6-5 to TRBJ1-1, with D uncertain. DNA of the CDR3: TGTGCCAGCTTCGGACTCTCAGTATCTGAAGCTTTCTTT. As protein: CASFGLSVSEAFF.